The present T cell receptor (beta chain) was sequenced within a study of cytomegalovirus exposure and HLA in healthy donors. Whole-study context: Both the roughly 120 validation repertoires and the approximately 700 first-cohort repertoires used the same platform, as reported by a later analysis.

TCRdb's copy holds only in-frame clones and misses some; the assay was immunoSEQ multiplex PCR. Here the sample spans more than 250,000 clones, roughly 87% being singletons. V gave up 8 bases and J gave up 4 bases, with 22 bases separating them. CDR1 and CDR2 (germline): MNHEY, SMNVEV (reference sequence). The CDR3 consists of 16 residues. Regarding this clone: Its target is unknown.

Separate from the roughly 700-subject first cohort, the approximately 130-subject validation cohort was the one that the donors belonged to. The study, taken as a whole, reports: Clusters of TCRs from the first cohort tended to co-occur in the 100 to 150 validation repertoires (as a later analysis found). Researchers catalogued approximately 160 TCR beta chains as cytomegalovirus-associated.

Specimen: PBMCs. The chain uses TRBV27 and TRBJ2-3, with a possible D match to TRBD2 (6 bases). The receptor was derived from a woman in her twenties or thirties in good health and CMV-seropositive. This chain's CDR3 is CASRSTKLAWSDTQYF. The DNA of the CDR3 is TGTGCCAGCCGCTCCACTAAACTAGCTTGGTCAGATACGCAGTATTTT.